The clone carrying this T cell receptor (beta chain) was counted a single time. Its specificity is not known. The sample belongs to a study of shared clonotypes between healthy human individuals. Study-level information: In total, the donors were a couple of women and a few men aged 18 to 49. Each donor contributed plates that comprised three CD4 naive, three CD4 memory, two CD8 naive and one CD8 memory.

Study results and caveats: The authors sampled blood alone, and tissue repertoires likely differ.

Per the original data handling: From ImmunoSEQ came sequences covering only the junction and carrying no quality scores, so filtering differed. Libraries were prepared by immunoSEQ multiplex PCR; TCRdb keeps only in-frame clonotypes and omits some of them. V and J calls and clone size are given by that table; D and trimming were obtained from the DNA. Seen here are over a million clones, roughly 97% observed once, and the top ten hold 1% to 1.5%. The CDR3 has 15 residues. V lost 2 bases, J lost 7 bases, and 6 bases stayed unmatched. Germline V gene data show CDR1 as KGHSH and CDR2 as LQKENI. Sequenced input: naive CD4+ T cells sorted from blood. The subset is: CD45RA+ positively selected. The chain carries TRBV18 and TRBJ2-1; 9 nucleotides line up with TRBD1. The clonotype originates from a man aged 25-45 years in good health. CDR3 sequence reads: CASSPSGQGRNEQFF. CDR3 bases: TGTGCCAGCTCACCATCGGGACAGGGCCGAAATGAGCAGTTCTTC.